The 21 T cell receptor beta chains given below trace back to one sample, sequenced in a study of early T cells in non-severe SARS-CoV-2 infection. TCRdb re-called the 5' RACE reads through MiXCR, storing one row per CDR3 protein. The sample yields 87,000 or so distinct CDR3 sequences, roughly an eighth seen once. Material for sequencing was whole blood. These receptors were collected from an adult who was a healthcare worker with PCR-confirmed SARS-CoV-2 infection or an uninfected control (not recorded which).

The chain combines TRBV29-1 with TRBJ2-7; D unresolved. The ends were cut back, 3 bases at V and 2 bases at J, with 5 bases in the middle. This CDR3 spans 11 amino acids. Germline loops: CDR1 SQVTM, CDR2 ANQGSEA. CDR3 sequence reads: CSVEDAYEQYF. Written as DNA, the CDR3 is TGCAGCGTTGAGGACGCCTACGAGCAGTACTTC.

This clonotype has just a few counts. CDR3 sequence (DNA): TGTGCCAGCTCACCTCCAGGGCTCCGCACAGATACGCAGTATTTT. Its protein is CASSPPGLRTDTQYF. The chain has TRBV18 and TRBJ2-3, with D possibly TRBD1 on 5 matching bases. Germline CDR1 KGHSH, CDR2 LQKENI. Trimming cost V 3 bases and J 1 base, with 11 bases left between them. The CDR3 runs to 15 residues.

To note about this clonotype: One base away lies a much larger clone, so this may be a sequencing read error. V usage is TRBV18 and J usage is TRBJ1-4; no clear D gene. The CDR3 runs to 13 residues. Germline CDR1 and CDR2: KGHSH and LQKENI. The CDR3 spells CANSPFPGEKLFF. In DNA form, the CDR3 reads TGTGCCAACTCACCATTTCCGGGCGAAAAACTGTTTTTT.

The genes are TRBV19 and TRBJ2-7; 7 nucleotides line up with TRBD2. Germline CDR1 and CDR2: LNHDA and SQIVND (reference sequence). The CDR3 is 15 residues long. With 6 bases clipped from V and 0 bases from J, the junction kept 8 bases outside the gene matches. The CDR3 protein is CASSRMLAASYEQYF. The CDR3, as DNA: TGTGCCAGTAGCCGAATGCTAGCGGCCTCCTACGAGCAGTACTTC.

The sample holds a few counts of this clonotype. The chain employs TRBV14 and TRBJ2-5, with D tentatively TRBD2 (6 bases). The CDR3 totals 14 residues. Germline V gene sequence: CDR1 SGHDN, CDR2 FVKESK. Trimming left V 1 base short and J 5 bases short, with 11 bases between. The CDR3 DNA reads as TGTGCCAGCAGCCAAGTTTACGGGAGCGAGACCCAGTACTTC. As protein: CASSQVYGSETQYF. The full variable domain, its missing parts supplied by reference TRBV14 and TRBJ2-5, is EAGVTQFPSHSVIEKGQTVTLRCDPISGHDNLYWYRRVMGKEIKFLLHFVKESKQDESGMPNNRFLAERTGGTYSTLKVQPAELEDSGVYFCASSQVYGSETQYFGPGTRLLVL.

This chain uses TRBV7-2 with TRBJ1-2, with D perhaps TRBD1 (5 bases). Trimming left V 4 bases short and J 3 bases short, with 6 bases between. Germline CDR1 and CDR2: SGHTA and FQGNSA. This CDR3 has 12 amino acids. CDR3 sequence (DNA): TGTGCCAGCAGCTGGGGGGACTATGGCTACACCTTC. Encoded protein: CASSWGDYGYTF.

This clonotype was seen repeatedly, ten times or more. This chain connects TRBV29-1 to TRBJ2-4; D is perhaps TRBD2 (5 bases). V shed 1 base and J shed 8 bases, with 12 bases lying between them. The germline V gene has CDR1 SQVTM and CDR2 ANQGSEA. There are 13 residues in the CDR3. The CDR3 DNA follows: TGCAGCGTTGAAGGTGGACTCGGGGACATTCAGTACTTC. This translates into CSVEGGLGDIQYF.

The V call is TRBV25-1, the J call TRBJ2-7; 7 bases are a match to TRBD1. This CDR3 comprises 16 residues. V was clipped by 2 bases and J by 6 bases; unmatched bases: 13. The germline CDR1 and CDR2 sequences are MGHDK and SYGVNS. In DNA, the CDR3 is TGTGCCAGCAGTGAACAGACAGGGCCGATGGGTCCCGAGCAGTACTTC. This codes for CASSEQTGPMGPEQYF.

This clonotype was seen a handful of times. The chain couples TRBV20-1 to TRBJ2-2, with a tentative D call TRBD1 (7 bases). Germline CDR1 and CDR2: DFQATT and SNEGSKA (reference sequence). This CDR3 region has 13 residues. The CDR3 DNA is TGCGCAGGGGGTAGCGGGAACACCGGGGAGCTGTTTTTT. This codes for CAGGSGNTGELFF.

This chain uses TRBV7-8 with TRBJ2-1; TRBD2 agrees at 13 bases. Germline CDR1 is SGHVS and CDR2 is FQNEAQ. The CDR3 has 16 residues. Trimming cost V 5 bases and J 3 bases; bases outside gene matches: 4. The CDR3 nucleotides read TGTGCCAGCAGCCCGGGACTAGCGGGGATCTACAATGAGCAGTTCTTC. Amino acids: CASSPGLAGIYNEQFF.

The chain combines TRBV7-2 with TRBJ2-6; possibly TRBD1 for D (6 bases). Trimming took 3 bases from V and 4 from J, leaving 13 bases between them. This CDR3 is built from 16 residues. Germline V lookup: CDR1 SGHTA, CDR2 FQGNSA. CDR3 loop: CASSFQGGAGANVLTF. DNA for the CDR3: TGTGCCAGCAGCTTCCAAGGGGGTGCCGGGGCCAACGTCCTGACTTTC.

In its sample, this clonotype was seen a few times. The chain employs TRBV6-6 and TRBJ1-5; a possible D gene is TRBD1 (6 bases). CDR1 is MNHNY, CDR2 SVGAGI, per germline (reference sequence). The CDR3 spans 15 residues. The ends were cut back, 6 bases at V and 0 bases at J, with 12 bases in the middle. CDR3: CASSPGHYSNQPQHF. CDR3 nucleotides: TGTGCCAGCAGCCCGGGACATTATAGCAATCAGCCCCAGCATTTT.

This clonotype was seen at least ten times. The chain joins TRBV7-6 to TRBJ1-2; D is ambiguous. This CDR3 spans 12 amino acids. Per the germline V gene, CDR1 is SGHVS and CDR2 is FNYEAQ. Trimming removed 1 base at V and 7 bases at J, with 7 bases between. The CDR3 is CASSLGDSGYTF. Here the CDR3 DNA reads TGTGCCAGCAGCTTAGGGGATTCTGGCTACACCTTC.

The table lists this clonotype with a few counts. The chain recombines TRBV7-2 with TRBJ2-2; 9 bases line up with TRBD1. The CDR3 sequence is 18 residues long. CDR1 SGHTA and CDR2 FQGNSA come from the germline V gene. Germline trimming cut 5 bases from V and 6 bases from J; bases unmatched to any gene: 16. Here the CDR3 DNA reads TGTGCCAGCAGCCTATACGGCATGGGGGACAGGGTCGCCGGGGAGCTGTTTTTT. This sequence encodes CASSLYGMGDRVAGELFF.

The chain employs TRBV2 and TRBJ1-1, with a weak D call TRBD1 (5 bases). The germline gives CDR1 SNHLY, CDR2 FYNNEI. The CDR3 extends over 12 amino acids. V shed 2 bases and J shed 6 bases, with 7 bases lying between them. The CDR3 nucleotides are TGTGCCAGCAGTGAACAGGGCCCTGAAGCTTTCTTT. This translates into CASSEQGPEAFF.

The CDR3 sequence: CASSASGLFTEAFF. Written as DNA, the CDR3 is TGTGCCAGCAGCGCCTCAGGGTTGTTCACTGAAGCTTTCTTT. The chain carries TRBV11-2 and TRBJ1-1, with a tentative D call TRBD1 (5 bases). The CDR3 totals 14 residues. Per germline, CDR1 SGHAT and CDR2 FQNNGV. The V end was cut by 5 bases, the J end by 4 bases, with 14 bases between. The full variable domain, rest sourced from reference TRBV11-2 and TRBJ1-1, is EAGVAQSPRYKIIEKRQSVAFWCNPISGHATLYWYQQILGQGPKLLIQFQNNGVVDDSQLPKDRFSAERLKGVDSTLKIQPAKLEDSAVYLCASSASGLFTEAFFGQGTRLTVV.

The table lists this clonotype with many counts. This chain uses TRBV29-1 with TRBJ1-2; tentative D call: TRBD1 (5 bases). Trimming took 2 bases from V and 8 from J, leaving 12 bases between them. This CDR3 region has 12 residues. CDR1 is SQVTM and CDR2 is ANQGSEA in the germline V gene. CDR3 nucleotide sequence: TGCAGCGTTGAAAGGCCAGGGCCCGGCTACACCTTC. It yields the protein CSVERPGPGYTF.

This clonotype was seen a handful of times. The chain employs TRBV7-9 and TRBJ2-1; possibly TRBD2 for D (6 bases). Germline loops: CDR1 SEHNR, CDR2 FQNEAQ (reference sequence). There are 16 residues in the CDR3. With 1 base removed from V and 2 bases from J, the gap between germline ends came to 12 bases. DNA for the CDR3: TGTGCCAGCAGCTTAGGGGACTTCAATGCCTACAATGAGCAGTTCTTC. Protein product: CASSLGDFNAYNEQFF.

In this sample, this clonotype turned up many times. The chain employs TRBV7-2 and TRBJ2-5; TRBD2 might be the D (6 bases). With 3 bases removed from V and 7 bases from J, the gap between germline ends came to 15 bases. The germline CDR1 and CDR2 sequences are SGHTA and FQGNSA. The CDR3 runs 14 residues. This CDR3 reads CASSFSGTDGTQYF. The CDR3 DNA is TGTGCCAGCAGCTTTAGCGGAACCGACGGGACCCAGTACTTC. Filled out from reference TRBV7-2 and TRBJ2-5, the complete variable domain reads GAGVSQSPSNKVTEKGKDVELRCDPISGHTALYWYRQSLGQGLEFLIYFQGNSAPDKSGLPSDRFSAERTGGSVSTLTIQRTQQEDSAVYLCASSFSGTDGTQYFGPGTRLLVL.

This clonotype occurred many times. The chain has TRBV11-2 and TRBJ1-2, with D tentatively TRBD1 (5 bases). The germline gives CDR1 SGHAT, CDR2 FQNNGV. V shed 5 bases and J shed 0 bases, with 16 bases lying between them. This CDR3 has 16 amino acids. DNA of the CDR3: TGTGCCAGCAGCCACATCAGGGCCATGCCTAACTATGGCTACACCTTC. This translates into CASSHIRAMPNYGYTF. Together with reference TRBV11-2 and TRBJ1-2, the CDR3 gives the full variable domain: EAGVAQSPRYKIIEKRQSVAFWCNPISGHATLYWYQQILGQGPKLLIQFQNNGVVDDSQLPKDRFSAERLKGVDSTLKIQPAKLEDSAVYLCASSHIRAMPNYGYTFGSGTRLTVV.

This clonotype appeared many times. This rearrangement joins TRBV18 to TRBJ1-2; 10 bases agree with TRBD1. Unmatched junction bases numbered 9, after V lost 6 bases and J lost 5 bases. Germline V CDR1 and CDR2: KGHSH, LQKENI. The CDR3 runs 15 residues. This chain's CDR3 is CASSPGTGEKYGYTF. The CDR3 DNA is TGTGCCAGCTCGCCCGGGACAGGGGAGAAGTATGGCTACACCTTC.